Below, one T cell receptor beta chain is given with its context. No antigen is known for it. The data belong to a study of cytomegalovirus exposure and HLA in healthy donors. In the study overall: As released early, the data held roughly 85 million unique TCRs from HLA-typed donors.

Study results and limitations: Altogether, some 170 TCR beta chains were recorded as cytomegalovirus-associated. When analyzed later, the rates of TCR association showed variation by HLA locus, with DRB1 the most and HLA-C the fewest. A later analysis linked a missense DCLRE1C variant to TCR beta V- and J-gene trimming.

CDR1 is SGHDT, CDR2 YYEEEE, per germline. The CDR3 sequence is 13 residues long. With V trimmed by 6 bases and J by 3 bases, 4 bases remained unmatched. PCR primers comprised 60 Vbeta and 13 Jbeta primers. Produced via immunoSEQ multiplex PCR; TCRdb's table is partial and in-frame only. The data hold about 200,000 clones, with more than 75% observed a single time. The chain is built from TRBV5-6 and TRBJ2-5; 8 nucleotides align to TRBD1. The sample was PBMCs. This clonotype was sampled from a woman aged 45-59 years in good health and CMV-seropositive. CDR3 region: CASNSQGEETQYF. CDR3 nucleotide sequence: TGTGCCAGCAACTCACAGGGGGAAGAGACCCAGTACTTC.